A selection of T cell receptor beta chains follows, all from one sample in a study of blood T cell repertoires in COVID-19. Produced via immunoSEQ multiplex PCR; TCRdb's table is partial and in-frame only. The table has 200,000 or so clones, approximately 90% seen once; the top ten hold 2% to 3%. Sequenced material: peripheral blood. The receptor set was obtained from a man in his thirties or forties with COVID-19, enrolled during active disease. CDR3s include the opening cysteine and the closing phenylalanine or tryptophan. The order of the fields is clone size, V gene, J gene, D gene, CDR3 DNA, CDR3 protein. The D gene is left open where the match is weak. The listing skips clone size in some rows; elsewhere it reads once, few, many or a size class.

abundance: once
v_gene: TRBV4-1
j_gene: TRBJ2-5
d_gene: TRBD2
CDR3nt: TGCGCCAGCAGCCAAGATCAGAGTAGCGGGTACACCCTCCAAGAGACCCAGTACTTC
CDR3aa: CASSQDQSSGYTLQETQYF

abundance: .
v_gene: TRBV20-1
j_gene: TRBJ1-6
d_gene: .
CDR3nt: TGCAGTGCTAGGAGTAATTCACCCCTCCACTTT
CDR3aa: CSARSNSPLHF

abundance: .
v_gene: TRBV12-3/TRBV12-4
j_gene: TRBJ1-1
d_gene: TRBD1
CDR3nt: TGTGCCAGCAGTTTACCCGGACAGGAAGAAGCTTTCTTT
CDR3aa: CASSLPGQEEAFF

abundance: .
v_gene: TRBV6-4
j_gene: TRBJ1-1
d_gene: TRBD1
CDR3nt: TGTGCCAGCAGGAGACAGGGTAACACTGAAGCTTTCTTT
CDR3aa: CASRRQGNTEAFF

abundance: .
v_gene: TRBV11-2
j_gene: TRBJ2-7
d_gene: .
CDR3nt: TGTGCCAGCAGCCAAACAATCGACTCCACCTACGAGCAGTACTTC
CDR3aa: CASSQTIDSTYEQYF

abundance: once
v_gene: TRBV5-1
j_gene: TRBJ2-2
d_gene: TRBD1
CDR3nt: TGCGCCAGCAGCTTCCCGACAGGGGCCGGGGAGCTGTTTTTT
CDR3aa: CASSFPTGAGELFF

abundance: .
v_gene: TRBV6-6
j_gene: TRBJ1-1
d_gene: .
CDR3nt: TGTGCCAGCAGTTACTCAGACGGGAGGACTGAAGCTTTCTTT
CDR3aa: CASSYSDGRTEAFF

abundance: .
v_gene: TRBV30
j_gene: TRBJ1-1
d_gene: .
CDR3nt: TGTGCCTGGAGTGCAATCACGGTTAACACTGAAGCTTTCTTT
CDR3aa: CAWSAITVNTEAFF

abundance: .
v_gene: TRBV3-1/TRBV3-2
j_gene: TRBJ1-2
d_gene: TRBD1
CDR3nt: TGTGCCAGCAGCCATCCAGGACAGGGTTCCGTTGGCTACACCTTC
CDR3aa: CASSHPGQGSVGYTF

abundance: .
v_gene: TRBV7-2
j_gene: TRBJ2-7
d_gene: .
CDR3nt: TGTGCCAGCAGCCCCGATTGGGCAAGCTCCTACGAGCAGTACTTC
CDR3aa: CASSPDWASSYEQYF

abundance: once
v_gene: TRBV6-5
j_gene: TRBJ1-6
d_gene: .
CDR3nt: TGTGCCAGCAGTTACGCCGGGAAGTCCTATAATTCACCCCTCCACTTT
CDR3aa: CASSYAGKSYNSPLHF

abundance: .
v_gene: TRBV5-1
j_gene: TRBJ1-2
d_gene: .
CDR3nt: TGCGCCAGCAGCTTGGAGGCGTCACCGGGAGGCTACACCTTC
CDR3aa: CASSLEASPGGYTF

abundance: .
v_gene: TRBV13
j_gene: TRBJ1-2
d_gene: .
CDR3nt: TGTGCCAGCAGCTTAAGGACAGCCTATGGCTACACCTTC
CDR3aa: CASSLRTAYGYTF

abundance: .
v_gene: TRBV7-3
j_gene: TRBJ2-7
d_gene: TRBD2
CDR3nt: TGTGCCAGCAGCACGGGACTAGCGGGGTTCTCCTACGAGCAGTACTTC
CDR3aa: CASSTGLAGFSYEQYF

abundance: .
v_gene: TRBV9
j_gene: TRBJ2-3
d_gene: .
CDR3nt: TGTGCCAGCAGCGTAGGAGGCCAGGGCCGGGCAGATACGCAGTATTTT
CDR3aa: CASSVGGQGRADTQYF

abundance: .
v_gene: TRBV7-9
j_gene: TRBJ1-2
d_gene: .
CDR3nt: TGTGCCAGCAGCCGGGCGGGCGGAGGTTCCTATGGCTACACCTTC
CDR3aa: CASSRAGGGSYGYTF

abundance: .
v_gene: TRBV6-6
j_gene: TRBJ1-4
d_gene: .
CDR3nt: TGTGCCAGCACTTTAATTGCAACTAATGAAAAACTGTTTTTT
CDR3aa: CASTLIATNEKLFF

abundance: .
v_gene: TRBV4-2
j_gene: TRBJ2-3
d_gene: TRBD1
CDR3nt: TGTGCCAGCAGCGAAGACAGGGGAAGCACAGATACGCAGTATTTT
CDR3aa: CASSEDRGSTDTQYF

abundance: .
v_gene: TRBV3-1/TRBV3-2
j_gene: TRBJ2-1
d_gene: .
CDR3nt: TGTGCCAGCAGCCACAGTTCATACAATGAGCAGTTCTTC
CDR3aa: CASSHSSYNEQFF

abundance: .
v_gene: TRBV7-9
j_gene: TRBJ1-5
d_gene: .
CDR3nt: TGTGCCAGCAGTTTGACGGGTAGCAATCAGCCCCAGCATTTT
CDR3aa: CASSLTGSNQPQHF

abundance: .
v_gene: TRBV4-1
j_gene: TRBJ1-3
d_gene: TRBD1
CDR3nt: TGCGCCAGCAGCCAAGCATACGGACAGGGGTTCTCTGGAAACACCATATATTTT
CDR3aa: CASSQAYGQGFSGNTIYF

abundance: .
v_gene: TRBV6-5
j_gene: TRBJ1-5
d_gene: .
CDR3nt: TGTGCCAGCAGTTACTCGGACCCCCGGGCGGGTCAGCCCCAGCATTTT
CDR3aa: CASSYSDPRAGQPQHF

abundance: .
v_gene: TRBV9
j_gene: TRBJ2-2
d_gene: .
CDR3nt: TGTGCCAGCAGTCTAGCTGAAACGAACACCGGGGAGCTGTTTTTT
CDR3aa: CASSLAETNTGELFF

abundance: .
v_gene: TRBV9
j_gene: TRBJ2-5
d_gene: TRBD2
CDR3nt: TGTGCCAGCAGCCTAGGGACTAGCGGAGGACAAGAGACCCAGTACTTC
CDR3aa: CASSLGTSGGQETQYF

abundance: .
v_gene: TRBV24-1
j_gene: TRBJ2-6
d_gene: .
CDR3nt: TGTGCCACCACAGACAGCTCTGGGGCCAACGTCCTGACTTTC
CDR3aa: CATTDSSGANVLTF

abundance: many
v_gene: TRBV6-2/TRBV6-3
j_gene: TRBJ1-5
d_gene: .
CDR3nt: TGTGCCAGCAGTTCTCGGACAAAAAGTCAGCCCCAGCATTTT
CDR3aa: CASSSRTKSQPQHF

abundance: once
v_gene: TRBV16
j_gene: TRBJ2-7
d_gene: .
CDR3nt: TGTGCCAGCAGCCAATTAGGAGCCTACGAGCAGTACTTC
CDR3aa: CASSQLGAYEQYF

abundance: .
v_gene: TRBV10-1
j_gene: TRBJ2-4
d_gene: .
CDR3nt: TGCGCCAGCAGTGAAGGACATACCCTTCCCCTAGCCAAAAACATTCAGTACTTC
CDR3aa: CASSEGHTLPLAKNIQYF

abundance: once
v_gene: TRBV4-2
j_gene: TRBJ2-1
d_gene: .
CDR3nt: TGTGCCAGCAGCCAAGATGGAGGGCCGGGAAATGAGCAGTTCTTC
CDR3aa: CASSQDGGPGNEQFF

abundance: .
v_gene: TRBV28
j_gene: TRBJ1-1
d_gene: .
CDR3nt: TGTGCCAGCAGTTTACCCGCAGGGATCTTGGCTTTCTTT
CDR3aa: CASSLPAGILAFF

abundance: .
v_gene: TRBV7-3
j_gene: TRBJ2-7
d_gene: .
CDR3nt: TGTGCCAGCAGCTTATGGGGTAGCGGCCGGGGGGAGCAGTACTTC
CDR3aa: CASSLWGSGRGEQYF

abundance: once
v_gene: TRBV5-6
j_gene: TRBJ1-6
d_gene: TRBD1
CDR3nt: TGTGCCAGCAGGCCGCGGGGACAGAATAATTCACCCCTCCACTTT
CDR3aa: CASRPRGQNNSPLHF

abundance: .
v_gene: TRBV5-1
j_gene: TRBJ1-6
d_gene: .
CDR3nt: TGCGCCAGCAGCTTGACGGTCCCCGATAATTCACCCCTCCACTTT
CDR3aa: CASSLTVPDNSPLHF

abundance: .
v_gene: TRBV4-2
j_gene: TRBJ1-5
d_gene: .
CDR3nt: TGTGCCAGCAGCCAAGTAGGGGTACTCAATCAGCCCCAGCATTTT
CDR3aa: CASSQVGVLNQPQHF

abundance: .
v_gene: TRBV6-5
j_gene: TRBJ1-2
d_gene: TRBD1
CDR3nt: TGTGCCAGCAGTACCCCGGGACAGGGAAACTATGGCTACACCTTC
CDR3aa: CASSTPGQGNYGYTF

abundance: .
v_gene: TRBV28
j_gene: TRBJ1-4
d_gene: .
CDR3nt: TGTGCCAGCAGTCTCCCGATTGGGGCGGATGAAAAACTGTTTTTT
CDR3aa: CASSLPIGADEKLFF

abundance: once
v_gene: TRBV24-1
j_gene: TRBJ2-1
d_gene: .
CDR3nt: TGTGCCACCAGTGATTGGGGCGCAGGGTACAATGAGCAGTTCTTC
CDR3aa: CATSDWGAGYNEQFF

abundance: .
v_gene: TRBV7-8
j_gene: TRBJ1-1
d_gene: .
CDR3nt: TGTGCCAGCAGCTTAGCTCGGGGGAGAAACACTGAAGCTTTCTTT
CDR3aa: CASSLARGRNTEAFF

abundance: .
v_gene: TRBV9
j_gene: TRBJ2-1
d_gene: TRBD2
CDR3nt: TGTGCCAGCAGCGTAGGACCCATCGGGACTAGAACCGGCAATGAGCAGTTCTTC
CDR3aa: CASSVGPIGTRTGNEQFF

abundance: few
v_gene: TRBV19
j_gene: TRBJ1-5
d_gene: .
CDR3nt: TGTGCCAGTAGTATTTTTGGGCAGGGCAATCAGCCCCAGCATTTT
CDR3aa: CASSIFGQGNQPQHF

abundance: .
v_gene: TRBV3-1/TRBV3-2
j_gene: TRBJ1-6
d_gene: .
CDR3nt: TGTGCCAGCAGCCAAGTCCCCCAGCGGTCCTATAATTCACCCCTCCACTTT
CDR3aa: CASSQVPQRSYNSPLHF

abundance: .
v_gene: TRBV3-1/TRBV3-2
j_gene: TRBJ2-3
d_gene: .
CDR3nt: TGTGCCAGCAGCCAAGAGCCAGCGGCCACGGCGCAGTATTTT
CDR3aa: CASSQEPAATAQYF